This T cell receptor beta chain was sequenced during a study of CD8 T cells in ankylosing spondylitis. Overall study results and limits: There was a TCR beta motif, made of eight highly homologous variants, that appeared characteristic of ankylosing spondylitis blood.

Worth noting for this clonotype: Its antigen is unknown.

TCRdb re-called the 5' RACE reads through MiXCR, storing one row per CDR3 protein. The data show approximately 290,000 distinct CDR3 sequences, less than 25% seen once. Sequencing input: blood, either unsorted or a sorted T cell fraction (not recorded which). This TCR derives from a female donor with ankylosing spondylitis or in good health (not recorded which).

CDR3 sequence: CASSQSLGGSNQPQHF. CDR3 nucleotides: TGTGCCAGCAGTCAATCTCTAGGGGGGAGCAATCAGCCCCAGCATTTT. The gene calls are TRBV28 and TRBJ1-5; a weak D match, TRBD1 (6 bases). Trimming pared 5 bases from V and 1 base from J, leaving 15 bases between. The CDR3 contains 16 residues. Germline loops: CDR1 MDHEN, CDR2 SYDVKM.